One T cell receptor beta chain is described in this entry. The CDR3 is 13 amino acids. Trimming took off 9 bases at V and 6 bases at J, with 17 bases between the two ends. Germline lookup yields CDR1 SNHLY and CDR2 FYNNEI. Sequencing used immunoSEQ multiplex PCR; TCRdb keeps in-frame clones, though not all of them. This sample has around 130,000 clones; 88% occur once, and the top ten carry more than 2%. The sample belongs to a study of blood T cell repertoires in COVID-19. The TCR comes from a man between 70 and 80 years old with active COVID-19. V gene TRBV2 combines with J gene TRBJ1-1; D may be TRBD1 (6 bases). Material: peripheral blood. CDR3 residues: CASLTGRRPEAFF. For the CDR3, the DNA is TGTGCCAGTTTAACAGGGCGGAGGCCTGAAGCTTTCTTT.